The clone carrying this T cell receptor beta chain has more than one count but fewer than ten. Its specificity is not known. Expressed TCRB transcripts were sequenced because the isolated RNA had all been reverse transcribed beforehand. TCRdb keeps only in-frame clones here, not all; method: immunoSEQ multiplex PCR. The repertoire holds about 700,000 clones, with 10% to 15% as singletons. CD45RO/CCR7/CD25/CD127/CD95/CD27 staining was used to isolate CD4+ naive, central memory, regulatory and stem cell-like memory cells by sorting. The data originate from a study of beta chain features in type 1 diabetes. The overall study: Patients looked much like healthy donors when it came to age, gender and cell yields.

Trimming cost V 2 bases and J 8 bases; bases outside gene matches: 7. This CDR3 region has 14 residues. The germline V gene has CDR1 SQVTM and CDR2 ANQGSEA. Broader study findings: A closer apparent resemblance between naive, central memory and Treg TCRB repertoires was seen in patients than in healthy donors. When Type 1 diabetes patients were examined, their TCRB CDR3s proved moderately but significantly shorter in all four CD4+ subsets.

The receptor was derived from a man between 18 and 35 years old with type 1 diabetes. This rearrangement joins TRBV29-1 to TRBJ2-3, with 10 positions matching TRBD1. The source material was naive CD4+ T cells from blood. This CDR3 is CSVEPTGGWVTQYF. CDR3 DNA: TGCAGCGTTGAACCGACAGGGGGCTGGGTTACGCAGTATTTT.